The clone carrying this TCR beta chain has just a few counts. Its antigen is unknown. The CDR3 contains 14 residues. Trimming removed 4 bases at V and 5 bases at J, with 12 bases between. CDR1 is LGHNA and CDR2 is YNFKEQ in the germline V gene. Primed by a sample-barcoded 5' primer and a J-beta primer mix, a second PCR proceeded for roughly 7 to 11 cycles. MiXCR, applied by TCRdb to the 5' RACE reads, yields one record per CDR3 protein. The table lists around 1,000,000 distinct CDR3 sequences, more than 30% of them singletons. The data were taken from a study of blood T cells in healthy people across ages. Regarding the study as a whole: Estimated diversity, derived from one million T cells, was regarded as an underestimate.

Sequencing was performed on blood. The sequence derives from a man aged 18 to 30 in good health. The genes are TRBV4-2 and TRBJ2-4; tentative D call: TRBD1 (5 bases). The CDR3 is CASSPTALENIQYF. The DNA for the CDR3 is TGTGCCAGCAGCCCGACAGCGTTGGAAAACATTCAGTACTTC.